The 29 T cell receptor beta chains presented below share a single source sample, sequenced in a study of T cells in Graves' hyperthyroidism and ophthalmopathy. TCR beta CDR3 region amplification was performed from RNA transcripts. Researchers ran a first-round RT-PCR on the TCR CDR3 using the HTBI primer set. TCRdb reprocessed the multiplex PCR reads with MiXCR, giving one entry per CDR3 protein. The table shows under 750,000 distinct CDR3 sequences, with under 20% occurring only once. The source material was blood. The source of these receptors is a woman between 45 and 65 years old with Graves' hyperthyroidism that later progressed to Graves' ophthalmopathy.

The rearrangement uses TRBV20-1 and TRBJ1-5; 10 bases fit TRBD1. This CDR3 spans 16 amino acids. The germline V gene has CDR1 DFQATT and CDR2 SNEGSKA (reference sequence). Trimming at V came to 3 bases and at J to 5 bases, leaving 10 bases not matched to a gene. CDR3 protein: CSARAGDRGPDQPQHF. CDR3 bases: TGCAGTGCTAGGGCCGGGGACAGGGGCCCCGATCAGCCCCAGCATTTT.

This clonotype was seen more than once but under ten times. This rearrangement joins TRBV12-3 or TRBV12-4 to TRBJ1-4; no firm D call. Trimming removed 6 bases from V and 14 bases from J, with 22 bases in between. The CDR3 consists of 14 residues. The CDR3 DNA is TGTGCCAGCAGCACCTCCCCCCAAGGCTTAAGTCTGTTTTTT. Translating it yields CASSTSPQGLSLFF.

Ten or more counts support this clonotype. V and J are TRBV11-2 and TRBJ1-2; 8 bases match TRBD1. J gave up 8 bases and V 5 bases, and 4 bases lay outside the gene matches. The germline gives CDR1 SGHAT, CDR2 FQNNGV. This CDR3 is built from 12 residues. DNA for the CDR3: TGTGCCAGCAGCACGACAGGGGAAGGCTACACCTTC. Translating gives CASSTTGEGYTF.

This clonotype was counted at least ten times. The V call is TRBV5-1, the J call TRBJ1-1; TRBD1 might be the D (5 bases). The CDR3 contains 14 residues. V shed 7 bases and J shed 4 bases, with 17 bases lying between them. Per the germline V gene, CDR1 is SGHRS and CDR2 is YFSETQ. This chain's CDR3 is CASVLGAGRTEAFF. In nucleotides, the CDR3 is TGCGCCAGCGTACTCGGGGCGGGCCGCACTGAAGCTTTCTTT. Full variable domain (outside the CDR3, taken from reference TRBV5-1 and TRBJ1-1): KAGVTQTPRYLIKTRGQQVTLSCSPISGHRSVSWYQQTPGQGLQFLFEYFSETQRNKGNFPGRFSGRQFSNSRSEMNVSTLELGDSALYLCASVLGAGRTEAFFGQGTRLTVV.

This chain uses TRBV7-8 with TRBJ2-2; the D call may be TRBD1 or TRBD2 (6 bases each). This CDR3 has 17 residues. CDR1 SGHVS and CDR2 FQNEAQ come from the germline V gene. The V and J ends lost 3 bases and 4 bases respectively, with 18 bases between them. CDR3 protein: CASSFSAGGYGTGELFF. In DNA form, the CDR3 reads TGTGCCAGCAGCTTCTCAGCCGGGGGCTACGGCACCGGGGAGCTGTTTTTT. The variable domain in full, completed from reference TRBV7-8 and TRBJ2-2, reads GAGVSQSPRYKVAKRGQDVALRCDPISGHVSLFWYQQALGQGPEFLTYFQNEAQLDKSGLPSDRFFAERPEGSVSTLKIQRTQQEDSAVYLCASSFSAGGYGTGELFFGEGSRLTVL.

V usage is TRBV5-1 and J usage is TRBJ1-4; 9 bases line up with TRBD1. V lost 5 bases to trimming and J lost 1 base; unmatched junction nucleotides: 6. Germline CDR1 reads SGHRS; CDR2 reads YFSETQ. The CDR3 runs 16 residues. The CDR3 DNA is TGCGCCAGCAGGGAACGGACAGGGGTAACTAATGAAAAACTGTTTTTT. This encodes CASRERTGVTNEKLFF.

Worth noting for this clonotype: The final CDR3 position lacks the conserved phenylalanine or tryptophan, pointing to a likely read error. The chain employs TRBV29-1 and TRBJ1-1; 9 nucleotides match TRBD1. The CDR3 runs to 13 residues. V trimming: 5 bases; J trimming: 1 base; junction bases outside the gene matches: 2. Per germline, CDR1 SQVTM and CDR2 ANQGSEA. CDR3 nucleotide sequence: TGCAGCGTTCGACAGGGGGGGAACACTGAAGCTTTCTCT. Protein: CSVRQGGNTEAFS.

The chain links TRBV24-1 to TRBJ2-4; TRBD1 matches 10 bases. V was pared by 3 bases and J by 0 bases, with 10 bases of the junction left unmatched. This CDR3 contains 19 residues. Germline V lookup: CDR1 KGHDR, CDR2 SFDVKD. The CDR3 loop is CATSDATPGQGLAKNIQYF. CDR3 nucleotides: TGTGCCACCAGTGATGCGACCCCGGGACAGGGGTTAGCCAAAAACATTCAGTACTTC.

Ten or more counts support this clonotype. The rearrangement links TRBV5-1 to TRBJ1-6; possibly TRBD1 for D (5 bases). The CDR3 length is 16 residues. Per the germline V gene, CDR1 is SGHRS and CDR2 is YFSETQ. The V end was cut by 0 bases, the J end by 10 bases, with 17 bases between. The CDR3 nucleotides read TGCGCCAGCAGCTTGGATCCGGGGAGTCGGGGGTCACCCCTCCACTTT. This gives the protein CASSLDPGSRGSPLHF.

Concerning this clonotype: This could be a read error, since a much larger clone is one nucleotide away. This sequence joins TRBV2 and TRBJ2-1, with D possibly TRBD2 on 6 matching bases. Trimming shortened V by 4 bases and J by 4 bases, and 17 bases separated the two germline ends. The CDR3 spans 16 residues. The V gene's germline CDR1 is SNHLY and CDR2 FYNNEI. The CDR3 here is CASSGSWLANYNEQFF. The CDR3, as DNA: TGTGCCAGCAGTGGATCGTGGCTAGCGAATTACAATGAGCAGTTCTTC.

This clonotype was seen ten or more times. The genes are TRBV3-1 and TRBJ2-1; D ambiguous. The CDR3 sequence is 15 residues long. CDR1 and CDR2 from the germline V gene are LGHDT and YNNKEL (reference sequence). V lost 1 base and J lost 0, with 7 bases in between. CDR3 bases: TGTGCCAGCAGCCAAGCCCTGAGCTCCTACAATGAGCAGTTCTTC. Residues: CASSQALSSYNEQFF.

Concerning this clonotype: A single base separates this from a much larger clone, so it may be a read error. The CDR3 protein is CASSLTAAHAETQFF. CDR3 DNA sequence: TGTGCCAGCAGCTTAACAGCAGCGCATGCGGAGACCCAGTTCTTC. The chain recombines TRBV11-2 with TRBJ2-1; no clear D gene. This CDR3 is 15 amino acids long. The germline V gene has CDR1 SGHAT and CDR2 FQNNGV. Trimming cost V 2 bases and J 13 bases, with 21 bases left between them.

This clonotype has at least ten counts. The CDR3 region is CASSPSTGSYGYTF. The DNA for the CDR3 is TGTGCCAGCTCACCGTCAACAGGGTCCTATGGCTACACCTTC. V is TRBV18 and J is TRBJ1-2; D might be TRBD1 (6 bases). CDR1 and CDR2 (germline): KGHSH, LQKENI. With 3 bases removed from V and 4 bases from J, the gap between germline ends came to 12 bases. This CDR3 is 14 amino acids long.

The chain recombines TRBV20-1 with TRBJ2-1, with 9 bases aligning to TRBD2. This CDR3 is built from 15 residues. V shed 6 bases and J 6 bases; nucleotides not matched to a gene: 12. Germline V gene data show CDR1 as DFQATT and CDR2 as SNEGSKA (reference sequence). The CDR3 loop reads CSAPSGGGAGNEQFF. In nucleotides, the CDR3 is TGCAGTGCCCCCTCGGGCGGGGGGGCTGGCAATGAGCAGTTCTTC.

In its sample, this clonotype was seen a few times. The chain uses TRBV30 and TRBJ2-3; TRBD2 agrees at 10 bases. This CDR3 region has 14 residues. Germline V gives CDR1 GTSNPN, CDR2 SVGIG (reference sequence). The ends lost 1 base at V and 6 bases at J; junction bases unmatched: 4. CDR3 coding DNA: TGTGCCTGGAGTGCAAGCGGGGGGGGGGATACGCAGTATTTT. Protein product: CAWSASGGGDTQYF.

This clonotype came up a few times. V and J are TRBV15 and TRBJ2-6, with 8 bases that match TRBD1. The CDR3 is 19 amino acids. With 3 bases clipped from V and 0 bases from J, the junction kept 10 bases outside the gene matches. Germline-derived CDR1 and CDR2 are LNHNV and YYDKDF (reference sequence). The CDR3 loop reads CATSREPGQAYSGANVLTF. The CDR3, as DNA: TGTGCCACCAGCAGGGAACCGGGACAGGCTTACTCTGGGGCCAACGTCCTGACTTTC.

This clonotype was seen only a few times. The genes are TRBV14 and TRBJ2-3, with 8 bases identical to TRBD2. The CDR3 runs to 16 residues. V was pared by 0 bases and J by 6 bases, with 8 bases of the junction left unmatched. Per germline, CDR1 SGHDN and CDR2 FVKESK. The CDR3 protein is CASSQEEGLVADTQYF. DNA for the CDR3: TGTGCCAGCAGCCAAGAGGAGGGACTAGTTGCCGATACGCAGTATTTT.

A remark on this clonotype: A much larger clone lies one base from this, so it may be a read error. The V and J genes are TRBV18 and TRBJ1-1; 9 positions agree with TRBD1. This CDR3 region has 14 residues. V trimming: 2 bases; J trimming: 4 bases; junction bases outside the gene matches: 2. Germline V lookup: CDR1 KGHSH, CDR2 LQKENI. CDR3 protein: CASSPATGGTEAFF. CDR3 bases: TGTGCCAGCTCACCAGCGACAGGGGGCACTGAAGCTTTCTTT.

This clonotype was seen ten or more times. The CDR3 reads CASSLAQGGRHAAEAFF. The CDR3 coding sequence is TGTGCCAGCAGCTTAGCCCAAGGGGGACGGCATGCCGCTGAAGCTTTCTTT. The rearrangement uses TRBV7-9 and TRBJ1-1, with D tentatively TRBD1 (6 bases). This CDR3 is built from 17 residues. Trimming removed 0 bases at V and 6 bases at J, with 20 bases between. Germline V gives CDR1 SEHNR, CDR2 FQNEAQ (reference sequence).

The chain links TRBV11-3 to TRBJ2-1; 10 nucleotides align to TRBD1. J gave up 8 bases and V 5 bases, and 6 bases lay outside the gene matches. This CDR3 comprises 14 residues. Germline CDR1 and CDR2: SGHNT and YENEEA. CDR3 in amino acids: CASSPGTGAHEQFF. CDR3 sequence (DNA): TGTGCCAGCAGCCCCGGGACAGGGGCCCATGAGCAGTTCTTC.

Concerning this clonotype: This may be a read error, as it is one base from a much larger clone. This CDR3 reads CASSYPKGRRMNTEAFF. The DNA of the CDR3 is TGTGCCAGCAGTTACCCGAAGGGGCGCCGGATGAACACTGAAGCTTTCTTT. J is TRBJ1-1 and V is TRBV6-9; weak D call: TRBD1 (5 bases). Germline V gene lookup returns CDR1 MNHGY and CDR2 SVAAGI. The germline V and J ends were trimmed by 3 bases and 0 bases, with 17 bases remaining between them. The CDR3 runs 17 residues.

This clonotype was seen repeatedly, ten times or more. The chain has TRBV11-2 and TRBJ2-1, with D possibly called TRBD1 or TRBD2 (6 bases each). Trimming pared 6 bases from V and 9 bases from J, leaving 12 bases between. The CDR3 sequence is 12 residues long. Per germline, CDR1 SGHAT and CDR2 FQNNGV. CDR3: CASSLTGAEQFF. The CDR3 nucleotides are TGTGCCAGCAGTTTGACGGGGGCTGAGCAGTTCTTC.

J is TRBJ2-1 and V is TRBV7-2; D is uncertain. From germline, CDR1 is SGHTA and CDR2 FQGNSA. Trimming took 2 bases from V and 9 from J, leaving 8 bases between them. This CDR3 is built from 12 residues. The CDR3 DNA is TGTGCCAGCAGCTTAATGGTTGTTGAGCAGTTCTTC. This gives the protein CASSLMVVEQFF.

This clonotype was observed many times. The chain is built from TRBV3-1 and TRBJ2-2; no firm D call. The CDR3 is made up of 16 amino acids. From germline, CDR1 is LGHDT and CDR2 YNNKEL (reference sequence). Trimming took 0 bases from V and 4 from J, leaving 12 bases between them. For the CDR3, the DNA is TGTGCCAGCAGCCAAGACAATGGTCGAGGCACCGGGGAGCTGTTTTTT. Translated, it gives CASSQDNGRGTGELFF.

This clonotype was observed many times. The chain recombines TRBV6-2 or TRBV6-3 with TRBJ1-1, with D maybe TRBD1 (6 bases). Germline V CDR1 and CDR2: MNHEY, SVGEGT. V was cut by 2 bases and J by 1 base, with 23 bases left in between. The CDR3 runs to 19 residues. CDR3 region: CASSYTESTSRTANTEAFF. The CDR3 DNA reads TGTGCCAGCAGTTACACCGAATCTACTTCAAGGACAGCGAACACTGAAGCTTTCTTT.

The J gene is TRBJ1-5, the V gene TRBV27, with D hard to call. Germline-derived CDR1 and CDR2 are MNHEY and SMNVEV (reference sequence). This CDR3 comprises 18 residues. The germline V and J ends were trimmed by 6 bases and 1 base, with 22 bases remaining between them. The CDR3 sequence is CASSRIQGGILSNQPQHF. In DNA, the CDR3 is TGTGCCAGCAGCCGGATACAAGGTGGTATATTGAGCAATCAGCCCCAGCATTTT.

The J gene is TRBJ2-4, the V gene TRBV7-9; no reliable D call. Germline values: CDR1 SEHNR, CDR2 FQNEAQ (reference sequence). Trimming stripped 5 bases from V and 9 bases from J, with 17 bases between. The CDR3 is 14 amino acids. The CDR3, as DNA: TGTGCCAGCAGCAGCAAAGTAGGGATGGTCATTCAGTACTTC. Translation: CASSSKVGMVIQYF.

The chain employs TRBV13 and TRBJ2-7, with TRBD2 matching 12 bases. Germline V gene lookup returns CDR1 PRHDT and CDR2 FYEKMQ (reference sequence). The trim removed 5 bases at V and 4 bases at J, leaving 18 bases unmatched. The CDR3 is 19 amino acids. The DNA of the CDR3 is TGTGCCAGCAGCCACACTAGCGGGGGGCCCAAACTACCATTATACGAGCAGTACTTC. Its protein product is CASSHTSGGPKLPLYEQYF.

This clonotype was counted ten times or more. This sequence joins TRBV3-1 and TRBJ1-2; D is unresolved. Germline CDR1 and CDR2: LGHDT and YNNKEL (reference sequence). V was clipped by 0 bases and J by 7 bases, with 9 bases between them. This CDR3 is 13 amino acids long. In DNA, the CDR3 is TGTGCCAGCAGCCAAGATCTAATCCGTGGCTACACCTTC. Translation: CASSQDLIRGYTF. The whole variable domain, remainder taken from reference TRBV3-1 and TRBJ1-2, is DTAVSQTPKYLVTQMGNDKSIKCEQNLGHDTMYWYKQDSKKFLKIMFSYNNKELIINETVPNRFSPKSPDKAHLNLHINSLELGDSAVYFCASSQDLIRGYTFGSGTRLTVV.